The text below deals with one T cell receptor (beta chain). Which antigen it targets is not known. The sample holds no much larger clone one base away, and base qualities are not on file. The data are from a study of blood T cell repertoires in COVID-19 (dated by TCRdb to the early 2020s). About the investigation overall: Collaborator samples came from the United States, Italy and Spain and covered acute and convalescent phases of COVID-19. The material from the prospective study consisted of cDNA or gDNA derived from T cells, B-cell-depleted T cells, or PBMCs. The dataset comprised deeply sampled blood TCRbeta repertoires from subjects exposed to, actively infected with, or recovered from COVID-19. The repertoires were released in a freely available public database intended as a resource for research on the immune response to SARS-CoV-2. The samples were drawn from the first 160 participants of the ongoing ImmuneRACE study and from under 1,500 subjects provided by 6 global collaborators. Sample metadata almost always included a de-identified subject ID, COVID-19 status, age in years and sex. HLA class I and class II types, where available, came from metadata supplied by the sample provider rather than from assay-based typing. What the authors observed across the whole study: The quantity of clinical and demographic metadata differed by source and by participant and was supplied without curation.

From cysteine to phenylalanine, the CDR3 is 16 amino acids long. The CDR3 DNA has 48 bases and is translated from base 1. CDR1 and CDR2, looked up from the germline V gene, are LGHNA and YSLEER. At the junction V is shortened by 1 base and J by 7 bases; bases outside the gene matches: 8. Each collaborating institution followed its own protocols to collect whole blood in K2EDTA tubes. Collaborator samples were shipped for TCRbeta analysis as frozen whole blood, isolated PBMCs, or DNA extracted from either sample type. The immunoSEQ Assay, a bias-controlled multiplex PCR, was used to amplify TCRbeta CDR3 regions from genomic DNA. The authors' analysis ran thus. Within the assay, amplification of reference gene primers was used to estimate how many nucleated cells each sample contained. To quantify the absolute abundance of each unique TCRbeta CDR3 rearrangement, sequence reads were collapsed and filtered. For each sample, productive Simpson clonality was calculated as the square root of Simpson's diversity index across productive rearrangements. TCRdb limited this immuneACCESS table to in-frame rearrangements with V and J called. A share of clones is missing; checked studies link under half to unresolved V genes, and the rest is unexplained. V and J calls and clone size follow that table, whereas D and trimming were derived from the DNA. The sample table holds 150,000 or so clones, of which more than 70% were seen once. The ten largest clones represent about 2.3% of the sample.

Material for sequencing was peripheral blood. The clonotype comes from a human donor in a cohort sampled during active COVID-19. The V and J genes are TRBV4-3 and TRBJ1-2, with TRBD1 identical over 11 junction bases. The base sequence is TGCGCCAGCAGCCAAGGAATGGGACAGGGGGTAGGTGGCTACACCTTC. This encodes CASSQGMGQGVGGYTF.